These 18 T cell receptor beta chains were all obtained from the same sample, sequenced in a study. One entry per CDR3 protein results from TCRdb running MiXCR on the RT-PCR reads. The data contain almost 700,000 distinct CDR3 sequences, around 14% of them seen just once; the ten biggest clones take up 3% to 4.5%. Material: memory CD4+ T cells from blood. These receptors all come from a female donor in good health, serving as a healthy control.

In regard to this clonotype: A junction end diverges from the germline sequence, so it may reflect a read error. The chain carries TRBV7-2 and TRBJ2-6; 9 bases match TRBD1. CDR3 size: 18 residues. Per germline, CDR1 SGHTA and CDR2 FQGNSA. The CDR3 DNA is TGTGCCAACAGCCAAACCGGGACAGGGTTCTCCGGGGCCAACGTCCTGACTTTC. This gives the protein CANSQTGTGFSGANVLTF.

This clonotype was seen many times. This chain uses TRBV5-5 with TRBJ1-2, with no clear D. This CDR3 has 14 residues. Trimming removed 0 bases from V and 7 bases from J, with 13 bases in between. The V gene's germline CDR1 is SGHKS and CDR2 YYEKEE (reference sequence). The CDR3 reads CASSLDRQIGGYTF. The CDR3 DNA follows: TGTGCCAGCAGCTTGGACCGCCAGATAGGTGGCTACACCTTC.

This clonotype was seen at least ten times. The chain links TRBV5-1 to TRBJ2-7; 12 nucleotides match TRBD1. Germline CDR1 and CDR2: SGHRS and YFSETQ. This CDR3 spans 15 amino acids. V shed 3 bases and J 5 bases; nucleotides not matched to a gene: 6. The CDR3 protein is CASSSRGTGGDEQYF. CDR3 nucleotide sequence: TGCGCCAGCAGCTCCCGAGGGACAGGGGGCGACGAGCAGTACTTC.

This clonotype has at least ten counts. J is TRBJ2-5 and V is TRBV7-2, with D uncertain. The CDR3 sequence is 12 residues long. Germline V gene sequence: CDR1 SGHTA, CDR2 FQGNSA. Trimming stripped 5 bases from V and 0 bases from J, with 4 bases between. CDR3 DNA sequence: TGTGCCAGCAGCGCTGACCAAGAGACCCAGTACTTC. Its protein product is CASSADQETQYF.

This clonotype was seen only a few times. The chain employs TRBV3-1 and TRBJ2-5; 12 bases are a match to TRBD1. This CDR3 spans 15 amino acids. V shed 2 bases, J shed 5 bases, and the junction held 3 bases outside the gene matches. Germline V CDR1 and CDR2: LGHDT, YNNKEL (reference sequence). Here the CDR3 reads CASSQPGQGAETQYF. For the CDR3, the DNA is TGTGCCAGCAGCCAACCGGGACAGGGGGCCGAGACCCAGTACTTC.

The rearrangement links TRBV18 to TRBJ1-1, with TRBD1 as a possible D gene (6 bases). The CDR3 is 15 residues long. CDR1 KGHSH and CDR2 LQKENI come from the germline V gene. The V end was cut by 3 bases, the J end by 1 base, with 12 bases between. DNA of the CDR3: TGTGCCAGCTCACCCGGGACACCAAAGAACACTGAAGCTTTCTTT. Its protein is CASSPGTPKNTEAFF.

The chain links TRBV6-1 to TRBJ2-1; TRBD1 matches at 7 bases. From germline, CDR1 is MNHNS and CDR2 SASEGT. The CDR3 contains 14 residues. V dropped 8 bases and J dropped 6; count of bases not matched to a gene: 10. CDR3 sequence (DNA): TGTGCCAGCTATAGGGGGCAGTTCGTCAATGAGCAGTTCTTC. Residues: CASYRGQFVNEQFF.

J is TRBJ1-5 and V is TRBV19; D is uncertain. The CDR3 contains 12 residues. CDR1 is LNHDA and CDR2 is SQIVND in the germline V gene (reference sequence). The V and J ends lost 9 bases and 6 bases respectively, with 12 bases between them. In DNA, the CDR3 is TGTGCCAGCCGGACGAACGGTCAGCCCCAGCATTTT. It codes for CASRTNGQPQHF.

This clonotype was observed a handful of times. This rearrangement joins TRBV6-6 to TRBJ2-3; D call uncertain. Germline values: CDR1 MNHNY, CDR2 SVGAGI (reference sequence). CDR3 length: 12 residues. The V and J ends lost 4 bases and 6 bases respectively, with 8 bases between them. Here the CDR3 reads CASSSRRDTQYF. The DNA of the CDR3 is TGTGCCAGCAGTTCCAGACGGGATACGCAGTATTTT.

This clonotype was seen many times. This chain connects TRBV15 to TRBJ2-1; D perhaps matches TRBD2 (6 bases). The germline CDR1 and CDR2 sequences are LNHNV and YYDKDF (reference sequence). The CDR3 sequence is 16 residues long. V was trimmed by 0 bases and J by 5 bases, leaving 14 bases between them. The CDR3 sequence is CATSRDLAGSHNEQFF. Written as DNA, the CDR3 is TGTGCCACCAGCAGAGATCTTGCGGGGAGCCACAATGAGCAGTTCTTC.

Turning to this clonotype: One end of the junction varies from germline; a read error may be responsible. The chain carries TRBV20-1 and TRBJ2-7; 15 bases are shared with TRBD2. CDR1 DFQATT and CDR2 SNEGSKA come from the germline V gene (reference sequence). This CDR3 region has 13 residues. The CDR3 region is CSARRTSGGALNF. In DNA, the CDR3 is TGCAGTGCTAGAAGGACTAGCGGGGGGGCGCTGAACTTC.

This clonotype was observed a handful of times. This chain joins TRBV12-3 or TRBV12-4 and TRBJ1-2; 9 positions match TRBD1. This CDR3 is built from 14 residues. With 5 bases clipped from V and 6 bases from J, the junction kept 7 bases outside the gene matches. The CDR3 coding sequence is TGTGCCAGCAGTCACCCGGACAGGGGCAATGGCTACACCTTC. Its translation: CASSHPDRGNGYTF.

V usage is TRBV3-1 and J usage is TRBJ1-1; 7 bases align to TRBD1. Per germline, CDR1 LGHDT and CDR2 YNNKEL (reference sequence). The CDR3 loop spans 14 amino acids. V was pared by 4 bases and J by 3 bases, with 5 bases of the junction left unmatched. CDR3 DNA sequence: TGTGCCAGCAGCCCGAGGGACAGCTACACTGAAGCTTTCTTT. Its protein is CASSPRDSYTEAFF.

This clonotype was counted ten times or more. The chain joins TRBV18 to TRBJ2-5; D may be TRBD1 (7 bases). This CDR3 has 16 amino acids. Germline V gene sequence: CDR1 KGHSH, CDR2 LQKENI. The V gene lost 0 bases and the J gene lost 2 bases, with 13 bases spanning the gap. Here the CDR3 DNA reads TGTGCCAGCTCACCACCTTCGGCAGGGGGGCAAGAGACCCAGTACTTC. Translation: CASSPPSAGGQETQYF.

This clonotype was seen at least ten times. This sequence joins TRBV10-3 and TRBJ2-1; 8 positions agree with TRBD2. The CDR3 is 13 residues long. Germline lookup yields CDR1 ENHRY and CDR2 SYGVKD. With V trimmed by 10 bases and J by 9 bases, 11 bases remained unmatched. The CDR3 DNA sequence: TGTGCCACCCAGCGGGAGCAGAGGGGTGAGCAGTTCTTC. Translated, it gives CATQREQRGEQFF.

This clonotype was observed a few times. The chain links TRBV5-6 to TRBJ2-7, with TRBD2 identical over 8 bases. V lost 4 bases, J lost 2 bases, and 11 bases stayed unmatched. This CDR3 region has 16 residues. Germline assignment: CDR1 SGHDT and CDR2 YYEEEE. CDR3 amino acids: CASSLQTSAITYEQYF. The DNA for the CDR3 is TGTGCCAGCAGCCTCCAGACTAGCGCAATTACCTACGAGCAGTACTTC.

This clonotype was observed a few times. The rearrangement uses TRBV9 and TRBJ2-1, with 11 bases matching TRBD2. In germline, CDR1 is SGDLS, CDR2 YYNGEE. Trimming took 3 bases from V and 6 from J; bases not matched to a gene: 8. There are 16 residues in the CDR3. The CDR3 region is CASSGGPGLAANEQFF. DNA of the CDR3: TGTGCCAGCAGCGGGGGGCCGGGACTAGCGGCCAATGAGCAGTTCTTC.

This clonotype was seen ten or more times. The chain recombines TRBV7-2 with TRBJ2-5, with D possibly being TRBD2 (6 bases). This CDR3 region has 14 residues. V lost 1 base to trimming and J lost 3 bases, with 9 bases between them. CDR1 is SGHTA, CDR2 FQGNSA, per germline. The CDR3, as DNA: TGTGCCAGCAGCTTAGGGACTATCAAAGAGACCCAGTACTTC. Its translation: CASSLGTIKETQYF.